This entry is about one T cell receptor (beta chain). The data were obtained in a study of blood T cell repertoires in COVID-19. About the study: Samples came from the United States, Italy and Spain, spanning acute and convalescent COVID-19. T cells, B-cell-depleted T cells, or PBMCs provided the cDNA or gDNA that served as material.

The germline V and J ends were trimmed by 5 bases and 4 bases, with 8 bases remaining between them. Germline V lookup: CDR1 KGHSH, CDR2 LQKENI. The CDR3 covers 12 residues. Methods used by the authors: Amplification of reference gene primers provided the estimated nucleated cell counts. Sequencing used immunoSEQ multiplex PCR; TCRdb keeps in-frame clones, though not all of them. V, J and clone size are those of that table, while D and trimming were read from the DNA. Among tens of thousands of clones listed, 75% to 90% were seen once. This clonotype was obtained from a woman at least 80 years old with acute or convalescent COVID-19. Specimen: peripheral blood. The chain employs TRBV18 and TRBJ1-2; maybe TRBD1 (5 bases). Written as DNA, the CDR3 is TGTGCCAGCTCATCCGGGGGCTATGGCTACACCTTC. Its translation: CASSSGGYGYTF. Using reference TRBV18 and TRBJ1-2 for the parts outside the CDR3, the full variable domain is NAGVMQNPRHLVRRRGQEARLRCSPMKGHSHVYWYRQLPEEGLKFMVYLQKENIIDESGMPKERFSAEFPKEGPSILRIQQVVRGDSAAYFCASSSGGYGYTFGSGTRLTVV.